This entry lists 32 T cell receptor beta chains sequenced from one sample in a study of shared clonotypes between healthy human individuals. The assay was immunoSEQ multiplex PCR, and TCRdb's table has in-frame clones only and misses some. Of about 2.4 million clones in the sample, roughly 92% are singletons; the top ten hold 0.14%. Sequencing was carried out using naive CD4+ T cells sorted from blood. The subset was: CD45RA+ positively selected. The origin of the receptors is a man between 18 and 35 years old in good health.

In the case of this clone: This same CDR3 is encoded by further DNA sequences in the sample. The rearrangement joins TRBV28 to TRBJ2-7, with a weak D call TRBD1 (6 bases). This CDR3 is built from 14 residues. Trimming stripped 2 bases from V and 2 bases from J, with 10 bases between. Germline CDR1 reads MDHEN; CDR2 reads SYDVKM. The CDR3 is CASSLQGLTYEQYF. CDR3 DNA sequence: TGTGCCAGCAGTTTACAGGGGTTAACCTACGAGCAGTACTTC.

The rearrangement joins TRBV6-6 to TRBJ1-3, with 7 bases that match TRBD1. With V trimmed by 0 bases and J by 9 bases, 5 bases remained unmatched. The CDR3 loop spans 14 amino acids. Germline V CDR1 and CDR2: MNHNY, SVGAGI (reference sequence). The CDR3 is CASSYSFQGVTIYF. The CDR3, as DNA: TGTGCCAGCAGTTACTCGTTCCAGGGGGTCACCATATATTTT.

This clone came up once. V and J are TRBV5-4 and TRBJ2-1; 12 nucleotides agree with TRBD2. Germline V gene data show CDR1 as SGHNT and CDR2 as YYREEE (reference sequence). V was pared by 5 bases and J by 8 bases, with 5 bases of the junction left unmatched. The CDR3 has 14 residues. CDR3 amino acids: CASRPGLAGDEQFF. The CDR3 coding sequence is TGTGCCAGCAGGCCGGGACTAGCGGGCGATGAGCAGTTCTTC.

The chain joins TRBV27 to TRBJ2-3, with D unresolved. The V gene lost 5 bases and the J gene lost 0 bases, with 30 bases spanning the gap. Per germline, CDR1 MNHEY and CDR2 SMNVEV (reference sequence). This CDR3 has 21 amino acids. This CDR3 reads CASSLQPKRLRRNLSTDTQYF. For the CDR3, the DNA is TGTGCCAGCAGTCTCCAACCAAAGAGACTGAGAAGAAACTTAAGCACAGATACGCAGTATTTT.

V is TRBV6-7 and J is TRBJ2-2; D possibly corresponds to TRBD1 (5 bases). TRBV6-7 is reported as an ORF; its role is uncertain. Trimming removed 2 bases at V and 6 bases at J, with 13 bases between. The CDR3 totals 15 residues. The CDR3 DNA follows: TGTGCCAGCAGTTACCATCAGGGTTGGGCCGGGGAGCTGTTTTTT. It specifies CASSYHQGWAGELFF.

This clone has only one observation. The rearrangement joins TRBV7-9 to TRBJ2-2; D gene ambiguous. CDR3 length equals 13 residues. The germline V and J ends were trimmed by 11 bases and 0 bases, with 10 bases remaining between them. Germline CDR1 reads SEHNR; CDR2 reads FQNEAQ (reference sequence). The CDR3 spells CAADGANTGELFF. DNA for the CDR3: TGTGCCGCCGACGGCGCGAACACCGGGGAGCTGTTTTTT.

The rearrangement joins TRBV4-2 to TRBJ2-1, with 8 bases aligning to TRBD2. CDR3 length: 15 residues. CDR1 LGHNA and CDR2 YNFKEQ come from the germline V gene. J lost 10 bases, V lost 0 bases, and 8 bases had no gene match. In nucleotides, the CDR3 is TGTGCCAGCAGCCAAGAAGGTGCGGGGGGAAGAGAGCAGTTCTTC. Encoded protein: CASSQEGAGGREQFF.

The rearrangement joins TRBV29-1 to TRBJ1-1; D uncertain. Trimming left V 4 bases short and J 1 base short, with 7 bases between. Germline CDR1 reads SQVTM; CDR2 reads ANQGSEA. The CDR3 runs to 12 residues. The CDR3 DNA follows: TGCAGCGTTGTGGAGCGGAACACTGAAGCTTTCTTT. Translated, it gives CSVVERNTEAFF.

The rearrangement joins TRBV18 to TRBJ1-5; D unclear. Trimming shortened V by 5 bases and J by 4 bases, and 15 bases separated the two germline ends. The CDR3 runs 15 residues. Germline lookup yields CDR1 KGHSH and CDR2 LQKENI. The CDR3 loop reads CASSSGVDLNQPQHF. The CDR3 DNA reads as TGTGCCAGCTCAAGTGGCGTGGATTTGAATCAGCCCCAGCATTTT.

The sample holds a few counts of this clone. J is TRBJ1-6 and V is TRBV6-5; TRBD1 matches at 10 bases. Germline loops: CDR1 MNHEY, CDR2 SVGAGI. This CDR3 contains 15 residues. Trimming cost V 2 bases and J 6 bases; bases outside gene matches: 1. DNA for the CDR3: TGTGCCAGCAGTTACGGGACAGGGGTTAATTCACCCCTCCACTTT. As protein: CASSYGTGVNSPLHF.

This clone was recorded only once. The V call is TRBV28, the J call TRBJ1-5; TRBD1 is a possible D gene (5 bases). V shed 2 bases and J shed 0 bases, with 11 bases lying between them. The CDR3 is made up of 16 amino acids. Per the germline V gene, CDR1 is MDHEN and CDR2 is SYDVKM. The CDR3 is CASSLTTGLSNQPQHF. DNA for the CDR3: TGTGCCAGCAGTTTAACTACGGGACTTAGCAATCAGCCCCAGCATTTT. The entire variable domain, with the rest obtained from reference TRBV28 and TRBJ1-5, is as follows: DVKVTQSSRYLVKRTGEKVFLECVQDMDHENMFWYRQDPGLGLRLIYFSYDVKMKEKGDIPEGYSVSREKKERFSLILESASTNQTSMYLCASSLTTGLSNQPQHFGDGTRLSIL.

This chain uses TRBV27 with TRBJ2-3; 7 nucleotides match TRBD1. The CDR3 totals 15 residues. With V trimmed by 5 bases and J by 0 bases, 5 bases remained unmatched. Germline V lookup: CDR1 MNHEY, CDR2 SMNVEV (reference sequence). CDR3 sequence reads: CASSPGTVSTDTQYF. For the CDR3, the DNA is TGTGCCAGCAGTCCAGGGACAGTTAGCACAGATACGCAGTATTTT.

The rearrangement uses TRBV5-1 and TRBJ2-2, with TRBD1 matching 7 bases. Germline V lookup: CDR1 SGHRS, CDR2 YFSETQ. V trimming: 1 base; J trimming: 11 bases; junction bases outside the gene matches: 11. The CDR3 contains 15 residues. DNA for the CDR3: TGCGCCAGCAGCTTGTCGACAGGGTATAGGAGTGAGCTGTTTTTT. Its protein is CASSLSTGYRSELFF.

The chain uses TRBV7-2 and TRBJ1-2, with no clear D. Trimming cost V 5 bases and J 8 bases, with 18 bases left between them. The CDR3 loop spans 14 amino acids. In germline, CDR1 is SGHTA, CDR2 FQGNSA. The CDR3 region is CASSLTLELGGYTF. DNA for the CDR3: TGTGCCAGCAGCCTAACTCTGGAATTAGGAGGCTACACCTTC.

CDR3 protein: CASSSGQSYNSPLHF. The CDR3 region has the DNA TGTGCCAGCAGCTCGGGACAGAGCTATAATTCACCCCTCCACTTT. The J gene is TRBJ1-6, the V gene TRBV7-6, with 7 bases matching TRBD1. Germline V gene sequence: CDR1 SGHVS, CDR2 FNYEAQ. The ends lost 4 bases at V and 3 bases at J; junction bases unmatched: 3. The CDR3 spans 15 residues.

The chain employs TRBV6-1 and TRBJ2-1, with TRBD1 matching over 7 bases. The CDR3 loop spans 14 amino acids. V lost 8 bases, J lost 3 bases, and 7 bases stayed unmatched. Germline V gene data show CDR1 as MNHNS and CDR2 as SASEGT. The CDR3 reads CASLRGGIYNEQFF. The CDR3 DNA is TGTGCCAGCCTGAGAGGGGGCATCTACAATGAGCAGTTCTTC.

This clone was found a few times. The chain joins TRBV30 to TRBJ1-2, with D tentatively TRBD1 (5 bases). V lost 5 bases and J 5 bases, leaving 12 bases between the germline ends. The CDR3 covers 12 residues. CDR1 is GTSNPN, CDR2 SVGIG, per germline (reference sequence). CDR3 DNA: TGTGCCTGGGCAGACCCAGGGTATGGCTACACCTTC. Its translation: CAWADPGYGYTF. Using reference TRBV30 and TRBJ1-2 for the parts outside the CDR3, the full variable domain is SQTIHQWPATLVQPVGSPLSLECTVEGTSNPNLYWYRQAAGRGLQLLFYSVGIGQISSEVPQNLSASRPQDRQFILSSKKLLLSDSGFYLCAWADPGYGYTFGSGTRLTVV.

The chain combines TRBV4-1 with TRBJ1-2; the D gene is possibly TRBD1 (6 bases). Looked up from germline, CDR1 is MGHRA and CDR2 is YSYEKL. The ends were cut back, 0 bases at V and 4 bases at J, with 15 bases in the middle. The CDR3 is 16 amino acids. CDR3 protein: CASSQDGGGAGYGYTF. The CDR3, as DNA: TGCGCCAGCAGCCAAGATGGCGGGGGCGCGGGCTATGGCTACACCTTC.

The chain uses TRBV19 and TRBJ1-5; tentatively, D is TRBD1 (5 bases). The V gene lost 1 base and the J gene lost 4 bases, with 11 bases spanning the gap. CDR1 is LNHDA, CDR2 SQIVND, per germline (reference sequence). The CDR3 loop spans 15 amino acids. The CDR3 region is CASSIGWDSNQPQHF. CDR3 nucleotides: TGTGCCAGTAGTATAGGGTGGGACTCAAATCAGCCCCAGCATTTT. Together with reference TRBV19 and TRBJ1-5, the CDR3 gives the full variable domain: DGGITQSPKYLFRKEGQNVTLSCEQNLNHDAMYWYRQDPGQGLRLIYYSQIVNDFQKGDIAEGYSVSREKKESFPLTVTSAQKNPTAFYLCASSIGWDSNQPQHFGDGTRLSIL.

The chain couples TRBV5-4 to TRBJ2-1; 8 nucleotides agree with TRBD1. Germline values: CDR1 SGHNT, CDR2 YYREEE (reference sequence). V lost 3 bases and J lost 8; bases outside the gene matches: 4. This CDR3 has 13 residues. DNA for the CDR3: TGTGCCAGCAGCTCCTGGACAGGGTATGAGCAGTTCTTC. Protein: CASSSWTGYEQFF.

This clone was observed a single time. The chain recombines TRBV27 with TRBJ2-2; 10 nucleotides match TRBD1. V was clipped by 5 bases and J by 4 bases; unmatched bases: 7. The CDR3 sequence is 16 residues long. Germline V gene sequence: CDR1 MNHEY, CDR2 SMNVEV (reference sequence). The CDR3 loop is CASSPDRGRGTGELFF. Written as DNA, the CDR3 is TGTGCCAGCAGTCCCGACAGGGGGCGCGGCACCGGGGAGCTGTTTTTT.

This chain connects TRBV21-1 to TRBJ2-3; the table's D call TRBD2 went unverified against the DNA. TRBV21-1 is shown as a pseudogene. This CDR3 has 14 amino acids. The CDR3 region is CASIVQGGRDTQYF. The CDR3 nucleotides are TGTGCCAGCATCGTACAGGGAGGGAGGGATACGCAGTATTTT.

This clone has only a few counts. V and J are TRBV30 and TRBJ1-1; 9 nucleotides line up with TRBD1. V lost 1 base and J lost 6; bases outside the gene matches: 3. Germline V gene lookup returns CDR1 GTSNPN and CDR2 SVGIG (reference sequence). CDR3 size: 13 residues. This CDR3 is CAWSEGQGSEAFF. DNA of the CDR3: TGTGCCTGGAGTGAGGGACAGGGTTCTGAAGCTTTCTTT.

The CDR3 spells CASREKGLLNNEQFF. CDR3 in DNA: TGCGCCAGCAGGGAAAAGGGACTCCTGAACAATGAGCAGTTCTTC. The chain couples TRBV10-1 to TRBJ2-1; TRBD2 might be the D (6 bases). V lost 6 bases to trimming and J lost 5 bases, with 17 bases between them. In germline, CDR1 is WNHNN, CDR2 SYGVQD (reference sequence). The CDR3 loop spans 15 amino acids.

The rearrangement uses TRBV6-6 and TRBJ1-1; maybe TRBD1 (5 bases). This CDR3 is built from 11 residues. Germline V CDR1 and CDR2: MNHNY, SVGAGI (reference sequence). The germline V and J ends were trimmed by 6 bases and 11 bases, with 13 bases remaining between them. CDR3 DNA sequence: TGTGCCAGCAGCCAAGGGGTCGTCGCTTTCTTT. Its translation is CASSQGVVAFF.

The CDR3 loop reads CAISGQGQGYEQYF. CDR3 DNA: TGTGCCATCAGCGGACAGGGGCAGGGCTACGAGCAGTACTTC. This chain links TRBV10-3 with TRBJ2-7; 9 bases agree with TRBD1. V dropped 6 bases and J dropped 3; count of bases not matched to a gene: 6. The CDR3 is made up of 14 amino acids. The V gene's germline CDR1 is ENHRY and CDR2 SYGVKD.

This clone has just one count. This chain links TRBV7-2 with TRBJ2-5, with 10 bases that match TRBD2. J gave up 0 bases and V 5 bases, and 15 bases lay outside the gene matches. The germline V gene has CDR1 SGHTA and CDR2 FQGNSA. This CDR3 region has 19 residues. This CDR3 is CASSAGTSELSWYQETQYF. The DNA for the CDR3 is TGTGCCAGCAGCGCTGGGACTAGCGAGCTTAGCTGGTACCAAGAGACCCAGTACTTC. Complete variable domain (other parts from reference TRBV7-2 and TRBJ2-5): GAGVSQSPSNKVTEKGKDVELRCDPISGHTALYWYRQSLGQGLEFLIYFQGNSAPDKSGLPSDRFSAERTGGSVSTLTIQRTQQEDSAVYLCASSAGTSELSWYQETQYFGPGTRLLVL.

This clone has only one observation. J is TRBJ1-6 and V is TRBV7-9, with D possibly TRBD1 on 6 matching bases. CDR3 length: 18 amino acids. Germline V gene data show CDR1 as SEHNR and CDR2 as FQNEAQ (reference sequence). V shed 2 bases and J shed 0 bases, with 14 bases lying between them. The CDR3 DNA follows: TGTGCCAGCAGCTTACGTTCAGGGGTTAGCTCCTATAATTCACCCCTCCACTTT. Translation gives CASSLRSGVSSYNSPLHF.

In regard to this clone: Additional DNA sequences in this sample encode the identical CDR3. DNA of the CDR3: TGTGCCAGCAGTTATACAGATAACTATGGCTACACCTTC. Translating gives CASSYTDNYGYTF. The chain carries TRBV6-5 and TRBJ1-2; no firm D call. From germline, CDR1 is MNHEY and CDR2 SVGAGI. CDR3 size: 13 residues. V lost 3 bases and J 1 base, leaving 6 bases between the germline ends.

The table lists this clone with a few counts. The chain joins TRBV19 to TRBJ1-5, with D tentatively TRBD1 (6 bases). Trimming took off 5 bases at V and 4 bases at J, with 9 bases between the two ends. This CDR3 has 13 residues. Germline V gene sequence: CDR1 LNHDA, CDR2 SQIVND (reference sequence). The CDR3 nucleotides read TGTGCCAGTAGTTTCACAGGGAATCAGCCCCAGCATTTT. The encoded protein is CASSFTGNQPQHF.

The genes are TRBV4-3 and TRBJ1-2; maybe TRBD1 (5 bases). V was pared by 0 bases and J by 8 bases, with 16 bases between. This CDR3 spans 15 amino acids. In germline, CDR1 is LGHNA, CDR2 YSLEER. This CDR3 reads CASSQETGPRRGYTF. In nucleotides, the CDR3 is TGCGCCAGCAGCCAAGAAACGGGACCCCGGCGGGGCTACACCTTC.

The chain uses TRBV19 and TRBJ1-3; D is ambiguous. V lost 1 base, J lost 4 bases, and 14 bases lay in between. The CDR3 runs to 16 residues. Germline values: CDR1 LNHDA, CDR2 SQIVND (reference sequence). CDR3 amino acids: CASSIAADRFGNTIYF. The CDR3 region has the DNA TGTGCCAGTAGTATAGCAGCAGACCGGTTCGGAAACACCATATATTTT.